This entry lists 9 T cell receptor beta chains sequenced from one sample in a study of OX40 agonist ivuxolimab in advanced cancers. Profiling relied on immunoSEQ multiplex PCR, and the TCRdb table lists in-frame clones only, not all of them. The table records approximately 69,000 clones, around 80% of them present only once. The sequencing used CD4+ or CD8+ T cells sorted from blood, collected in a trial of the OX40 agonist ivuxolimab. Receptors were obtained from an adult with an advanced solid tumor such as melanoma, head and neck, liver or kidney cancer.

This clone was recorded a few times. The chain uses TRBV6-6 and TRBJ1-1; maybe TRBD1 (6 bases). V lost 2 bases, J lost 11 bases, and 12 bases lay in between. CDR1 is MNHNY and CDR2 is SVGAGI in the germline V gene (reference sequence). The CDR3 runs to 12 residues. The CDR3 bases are TGTGCCAGCAGTTACGTCACAGGGCGTGCTTTCTTT. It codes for CASSYVTGRAFF.

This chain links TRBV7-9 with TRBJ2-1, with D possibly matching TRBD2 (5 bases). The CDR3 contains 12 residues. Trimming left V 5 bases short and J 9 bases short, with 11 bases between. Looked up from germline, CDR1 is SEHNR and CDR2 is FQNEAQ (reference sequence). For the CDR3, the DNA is TGTGCCAGCAGCGCTAGCCGGGGTGAGCAGTTCTTC. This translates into CASSASRGEQFF.

The CDR3 protein is CASSPTWGPYNEQFF. CDR3 bases: TGTGCCAGCAGCCCTACTTGGGGGCCCTACAATGAGCAGTTCTTC. This sequence joins TRBV11-2 and TRBJ2-1; the D gene is possibly TRBD1 (6 bases). The ends were cut back, 5 bases at V and 2 bases at J, with 13 bases in the middle. The CDR3 loop spans 15 amino acids. Germline V CDR1 and CDR2: SGHAT, FQNNGV.

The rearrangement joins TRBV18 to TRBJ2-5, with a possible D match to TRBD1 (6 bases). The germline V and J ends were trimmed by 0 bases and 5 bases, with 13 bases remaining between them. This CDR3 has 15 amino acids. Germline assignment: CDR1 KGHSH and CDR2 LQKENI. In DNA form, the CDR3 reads TGTGCCAGCTCACCACCGAACAGGGACGGCGAGACCCAGTACTTC. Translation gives CASSPPNRDGETQYF.

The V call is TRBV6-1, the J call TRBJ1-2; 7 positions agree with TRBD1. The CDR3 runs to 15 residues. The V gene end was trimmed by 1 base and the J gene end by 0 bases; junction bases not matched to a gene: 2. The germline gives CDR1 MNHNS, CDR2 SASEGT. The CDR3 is CASSEGTGPNYGYTF. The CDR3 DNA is TGTGCCAGCAGTGAAGGGACAGGCCCTAACTATGGCTACACCTTC.

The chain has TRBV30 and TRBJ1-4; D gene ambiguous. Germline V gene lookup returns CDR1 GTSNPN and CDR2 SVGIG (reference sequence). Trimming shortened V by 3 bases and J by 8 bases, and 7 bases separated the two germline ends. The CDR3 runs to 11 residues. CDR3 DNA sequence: TGTGCCTGGAGCCACGCGGAAAAACTGTTTTTT. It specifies CAWSHAEKLFF.

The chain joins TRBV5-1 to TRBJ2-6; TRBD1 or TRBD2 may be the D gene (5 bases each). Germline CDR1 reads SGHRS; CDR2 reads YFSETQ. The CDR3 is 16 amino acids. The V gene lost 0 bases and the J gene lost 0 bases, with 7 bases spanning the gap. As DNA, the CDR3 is TGCGCCAGCAGCTTGGATGGGGGCTCTGGGGCCAACGTCCTGACTTTC. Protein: CASSLDGGSGANVLTF.

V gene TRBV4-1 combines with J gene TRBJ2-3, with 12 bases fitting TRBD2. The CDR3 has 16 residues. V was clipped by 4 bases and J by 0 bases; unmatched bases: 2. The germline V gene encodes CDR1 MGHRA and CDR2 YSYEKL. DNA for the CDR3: TGCGCCAGCAGCCCTCTAGCGGGGGGGAGCACAGATACGCAGTATTTT. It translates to CASSPLAGGSTDTQYF.

CDR3 sequence reads: CASSRDRSSYEQYF. CDR3 DNA: TGTGCCAGCAGCCGGGACAGGTCCTCCTACGAGCAGTACTTC. This chain links TRBV14 with TRBJ2-7; 8 nucleotides align to TRBD1. This CDR3 has 14 amino acids. Germline V gene lookup returns CDR1 SGHDN and CDR2 FVKESK. Losses at the gene ends were 4 bases for V and 0 bases for J; bases not matched to a gene: 2. Combining the CDR3 with reference TRBV14 and TRBJ2-7 gives the whole variable domain EAGVTQFPSHSVIEKGQTVTLRCDPISGHDNLYWYRRVMGKEIKFLLHFVKESKQDESGMPNNRFLAERTGGTYSTLKVQPAELEDSGVYFCASSRDRSSYEQYFGPGTRLTVT.